This T cell receptor (beta chain) was sequenced for a study of neurological immune-mediated disorders. TCRdb analysed the 5' RACE reads with MiXCR anew, one entry per CDR3 protein. The sample lists around 50,000 distinct CDR3 sequences, over 10% seen once, with about 4.9% in the top ten. As for time point: longitudinal time-point 2. This sequence originates from a male donor with HTLV-1-associated myelopathy (HAM/TSP). The sequencing sample was made of PBMCs.

CDR3 sequence: CASRSVYGYTF. Here the CDR3 DNA reads TGTGCCAGTAGGTCGGTCTATGGCTACACCTTC. V gene TRBV19 combines with J gene TRBJ1-2; D gene ambiguous. The CDR3 is 11 residues long. V lost 6 bases and J lost 4, with 6 bases in between. The germline V gene encodes CDR1 LNHDA and CDR2 SQIVND (reference sequence).